The clone carrying this TCR beta chain was found a few times. This specimen comes from a study of ipilimumab plus nivolumab after autologous stem cell transplantation. Germline V gives CDR1 SGHTA, CDR2 FQGTGA. Trimming cost V 6 bases and J 1 base; bases outside gene matches: 6. This CDR3 comprises 17 residues. Method: immunoSEQ multiplex PCR; TCRdb's copy keeps in-frame clones and lacks some. The table records around 21,000 clones, more than 60% of them present only once. Checkpoint therapy with ipilimumab 1 mg/kg began 14 to 28 days after transplant. Patients received nivolumab 3 mg/kg at weeks 1, 4, 7, 10, then fortnightly to week 26.

The V and J genes are TRBV7-3 and TRBJ2-2, with 12 bases aligning to TRBD2. The source of this sequence is a male donor with diffuse large B-cell lymphoma. The sample consisted of PBMCs, taken in a trial of ipilimumab plus nivolumab as post-transplant consolidation. Here the CDR3 DNA reads TGTGCCAGCAGTCCCACTAGCGGGGGGTGGAACACCGGGGAGCTGTTTTTT. This codes for CASSPTSGGWNTGELFF.